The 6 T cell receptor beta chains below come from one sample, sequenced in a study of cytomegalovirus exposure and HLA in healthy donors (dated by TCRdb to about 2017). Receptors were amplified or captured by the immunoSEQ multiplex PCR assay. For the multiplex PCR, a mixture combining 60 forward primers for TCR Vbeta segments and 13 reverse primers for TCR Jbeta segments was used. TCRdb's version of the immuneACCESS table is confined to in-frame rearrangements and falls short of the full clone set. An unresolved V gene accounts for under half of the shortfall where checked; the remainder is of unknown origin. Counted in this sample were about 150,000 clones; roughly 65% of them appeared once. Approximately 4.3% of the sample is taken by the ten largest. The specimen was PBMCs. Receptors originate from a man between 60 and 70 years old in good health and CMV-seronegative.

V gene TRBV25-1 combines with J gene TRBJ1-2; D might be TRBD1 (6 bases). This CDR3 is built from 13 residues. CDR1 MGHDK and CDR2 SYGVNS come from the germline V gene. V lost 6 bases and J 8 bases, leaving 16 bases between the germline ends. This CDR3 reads CASSAEGGGGYTF. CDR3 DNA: TGTGCCAGCAGCGCCGAGGGGGGGGGCGGCTACACCTTC.

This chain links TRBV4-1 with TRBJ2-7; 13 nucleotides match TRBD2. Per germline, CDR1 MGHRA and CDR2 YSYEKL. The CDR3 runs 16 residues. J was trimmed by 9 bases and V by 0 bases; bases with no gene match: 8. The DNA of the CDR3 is TGCGCCAGCAGCCAAGAGGTCCCGACTAGCGGGAGGTTGCAGTACTTC. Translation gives CASSQEVPTSGRLQYF.

CDR3 sequence: CASSLSSANQPQHF. The CDR3 DNA follows: TGTGCCAGCAGCTTAAGCAGTGCCAATCAGCCCCAGCATTTT. The gene calls are TRBV7-3 and TRBJ1-5; no clear D. CDR1 SGHTA and CDR2 FQGTGA come from the germline V gene. The CDR3 spans 14 residues. With 1 base removed from V and 3 bases from J, the gap between germline ends came to 7 bases.

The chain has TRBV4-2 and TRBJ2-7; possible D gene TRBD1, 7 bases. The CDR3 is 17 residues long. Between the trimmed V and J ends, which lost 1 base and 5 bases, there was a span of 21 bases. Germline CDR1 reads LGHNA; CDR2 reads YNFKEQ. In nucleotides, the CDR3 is TGTGCCAGCAGCCAAGGGGCACCGGGACTCAGGGGGGACGAGCAGTACTTC. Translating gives CASSQGAPGLRGDEQYF.

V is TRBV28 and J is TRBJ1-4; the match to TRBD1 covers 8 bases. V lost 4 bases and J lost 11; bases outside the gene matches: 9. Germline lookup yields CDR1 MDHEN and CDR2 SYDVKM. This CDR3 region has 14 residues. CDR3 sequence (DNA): TGTGCCAGCAGTTCGGGACAGGCTTTAGGGAAACTGTTTTTT. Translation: CASSSGQALGKLFF.

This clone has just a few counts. CDR3 loop: CASSPTGDTYEQYF. Here the CDR3 DNA reads TGTGCCAGCTCACCTACAGGGGACACCTACGAGCAGTACTTC. The chain links TRBV18 to TRBJ2-7; 7 nucleotides align to TRBD1. Germline CDR1 is KGHSH and CDR2 is LQKENI. The V segment lost 3 bases and the J segment 2 bases; nucleotides outside the gene matches: 4. The CDR3 length is 14 residues.